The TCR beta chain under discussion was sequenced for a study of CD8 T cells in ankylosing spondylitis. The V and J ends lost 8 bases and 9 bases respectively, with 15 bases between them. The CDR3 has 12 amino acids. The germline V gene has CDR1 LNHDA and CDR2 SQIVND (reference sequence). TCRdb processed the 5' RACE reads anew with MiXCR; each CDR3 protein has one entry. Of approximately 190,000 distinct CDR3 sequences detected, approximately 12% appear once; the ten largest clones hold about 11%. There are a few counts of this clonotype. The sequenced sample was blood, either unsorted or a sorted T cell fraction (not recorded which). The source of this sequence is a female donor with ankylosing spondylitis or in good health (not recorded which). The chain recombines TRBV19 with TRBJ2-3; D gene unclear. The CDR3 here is CASEGGLGTQYF. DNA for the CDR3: TGTGCCAGTGAAGGCGGCCTCGGGACGCAGTATTTT.